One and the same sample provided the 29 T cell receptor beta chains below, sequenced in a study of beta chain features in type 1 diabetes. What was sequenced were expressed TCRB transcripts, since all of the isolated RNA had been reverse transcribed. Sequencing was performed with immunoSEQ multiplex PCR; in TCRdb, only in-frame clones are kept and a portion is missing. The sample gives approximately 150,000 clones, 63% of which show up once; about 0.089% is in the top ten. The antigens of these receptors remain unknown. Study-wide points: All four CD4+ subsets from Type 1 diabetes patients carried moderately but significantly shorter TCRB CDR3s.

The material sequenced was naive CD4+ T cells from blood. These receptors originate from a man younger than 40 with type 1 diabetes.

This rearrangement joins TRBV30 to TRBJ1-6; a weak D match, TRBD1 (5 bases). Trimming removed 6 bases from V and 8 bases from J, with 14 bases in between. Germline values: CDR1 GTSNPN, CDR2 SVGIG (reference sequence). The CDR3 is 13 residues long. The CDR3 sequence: CACGTSTDSPLHF. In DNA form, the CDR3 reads TGTGCCTGCGGGACGTCTACTGATTCACCCCTCCACTTT.

CDR3 in amino acids: CASSLEGAGANVLTF. In DNA form, the CDR3 reads TGTGCCAGCAGCTTAGAAGGGGCTGGGGCCAACGTCCTGACTTTC. J is TRBJ2-6 and V is TRBV7-8, with a tentative D call TRBD1 (5 bases). The CDR3 length is 15 residues. The germline gives CDR1 SGHVS, CDR2 FQNEAQ. Trimming stripped 1 base from V and 2 bases from J, with 6 bases between.

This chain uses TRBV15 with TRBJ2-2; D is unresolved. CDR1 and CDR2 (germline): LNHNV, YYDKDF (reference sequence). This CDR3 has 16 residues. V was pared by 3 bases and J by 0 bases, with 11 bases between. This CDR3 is CATSSLDTTNTGELFF. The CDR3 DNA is TGTGCCACCAGCAGCCTAGACACAACGAACACCGGGGAGCTGTTTTTT.

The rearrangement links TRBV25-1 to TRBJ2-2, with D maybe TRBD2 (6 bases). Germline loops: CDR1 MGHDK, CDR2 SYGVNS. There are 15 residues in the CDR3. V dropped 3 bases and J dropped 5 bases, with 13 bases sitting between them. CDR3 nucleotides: TGTGCCAGCAGTGAGACGGGGAGGAGAACCGGGGAGCTGTTTTTT. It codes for CASSETGRRTGELFF.

The CDR3 loop reads CASSLQGERKDTQYF. CDR3 DNA: TGTGCCAGCAGCCTACAGGGGGAGCGGAAGGATACGCAGTATTTT. The chain uses TRBV7-2 and TRBJ2-3; 8 bases fit TRBD1. The germline V gene encodes CDR1 SGHTA and CDR2 FQGNSA. The CDR3 extends over 15 amino acids. The trim removed 5 bases at V and 6 bases at J, leaving 10 bases unmatched.

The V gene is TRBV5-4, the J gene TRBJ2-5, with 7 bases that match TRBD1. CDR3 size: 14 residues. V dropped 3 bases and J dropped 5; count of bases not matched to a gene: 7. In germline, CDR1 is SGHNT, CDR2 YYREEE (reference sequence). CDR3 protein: CASSSDRAEETQYF. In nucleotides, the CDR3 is TGTGCCAGCAGCTCCGACAGGGCTGAGGAGACCCAGTACTTC.

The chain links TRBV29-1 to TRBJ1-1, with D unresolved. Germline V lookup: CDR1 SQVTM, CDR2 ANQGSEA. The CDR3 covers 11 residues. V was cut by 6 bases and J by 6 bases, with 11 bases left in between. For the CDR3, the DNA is TGCAGCGTCCATGAGGCCCCTGAAGCTTTCTTT. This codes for CSVHEAPEAFF.

CDR3 sequence reads: CASKVNQRGGANEQFF. CDR3 in DNA: TGTGCCAGCAAGGTGAATCAACGCGGGGGAGCCAATGAGCAGTTCTTC. This chain joins TRBV2 and TRBJ2-1; 7 bases agree with TRBD2. V lost 7 bases to trimming and J lost 6 bases; unmatched junction nucleotides: 15. Per the germline V gene, CDR1 is SNHLY and CDR2 is FYNNEI. The CDR3 runs 16 residues. Complete variable domain (other parts from reference TRBV2 and TRBJ2-1): EPEVTQTPSHQVTQMGQEVILRCVPISNHLYFYWYRQILGQKVEFLVSFYNNEISEKSEIFDDQFSVERPDGSNFTLKIRSTKLEDSAMYFCASKVNQRGGANEQFFGPGTRLTVL.

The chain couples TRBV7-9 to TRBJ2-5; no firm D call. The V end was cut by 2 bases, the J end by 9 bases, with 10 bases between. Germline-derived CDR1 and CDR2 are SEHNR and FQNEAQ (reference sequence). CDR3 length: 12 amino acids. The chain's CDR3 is CASSLLLVPQYF. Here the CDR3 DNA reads TGTGCCAGCAGCTTATTACTGGTCCCCCAGTACTTC.

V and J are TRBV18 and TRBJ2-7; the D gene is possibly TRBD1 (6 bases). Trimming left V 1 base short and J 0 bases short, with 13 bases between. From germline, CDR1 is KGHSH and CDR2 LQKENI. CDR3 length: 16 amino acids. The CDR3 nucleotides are TGTGCCAGCTCACCACTTGAGACAGGCAGCTCCTACGAGCAGTACTTC. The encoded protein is CASSPLETGSSYEQYF.

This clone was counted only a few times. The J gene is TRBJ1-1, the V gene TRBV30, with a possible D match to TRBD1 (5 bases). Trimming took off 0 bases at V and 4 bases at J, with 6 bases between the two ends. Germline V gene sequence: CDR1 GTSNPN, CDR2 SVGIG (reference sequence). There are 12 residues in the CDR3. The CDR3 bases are TGTGCCTGGAGTGTAGGGGCCACTGAAGCTTTCTTT. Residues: CAWSVGATEAFF.

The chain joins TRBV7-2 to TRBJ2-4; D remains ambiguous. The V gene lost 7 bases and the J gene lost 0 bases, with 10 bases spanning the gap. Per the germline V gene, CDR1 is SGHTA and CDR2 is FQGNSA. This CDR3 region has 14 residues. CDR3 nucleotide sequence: TGTGCCAGCACCGACACAATAGCCAAAAACATTCAGTACTTC. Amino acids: CASTDTIAKNIQYF.

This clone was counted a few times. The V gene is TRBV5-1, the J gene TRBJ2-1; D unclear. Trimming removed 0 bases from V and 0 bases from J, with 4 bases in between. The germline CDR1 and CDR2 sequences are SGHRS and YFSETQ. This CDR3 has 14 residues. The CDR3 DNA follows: TGCGCCAGCAGCTTGGCTCTCTCCTACAATGAGCAGTTCTTC. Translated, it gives CASSLALSYNEQFF.

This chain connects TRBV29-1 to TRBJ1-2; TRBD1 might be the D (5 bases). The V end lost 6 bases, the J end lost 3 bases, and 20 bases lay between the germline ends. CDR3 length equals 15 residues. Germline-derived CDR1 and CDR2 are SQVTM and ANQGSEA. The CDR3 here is CSVDTTTTAYYGYTF. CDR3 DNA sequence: TGCAGCGTCGACACTACCACGACAGCTTACTATGGCTACACCTTC.

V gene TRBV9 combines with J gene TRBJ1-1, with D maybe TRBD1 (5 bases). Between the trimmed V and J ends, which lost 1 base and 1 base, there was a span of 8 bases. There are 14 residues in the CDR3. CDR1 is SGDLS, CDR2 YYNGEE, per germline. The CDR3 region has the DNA TGTGCCAGCAGCGTACAGGGTTCGAACACTGAAGCTTTCTTT. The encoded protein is CASSVQGSNTEAFF.

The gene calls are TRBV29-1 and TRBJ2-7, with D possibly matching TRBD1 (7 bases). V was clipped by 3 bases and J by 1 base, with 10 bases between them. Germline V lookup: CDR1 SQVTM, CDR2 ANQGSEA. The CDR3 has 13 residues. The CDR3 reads CSVDPGGSYEQYF. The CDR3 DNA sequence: TGCAGCGTTGACCCAGGGGGGTCCTACGAGCAGTACTTC.

Here the CDR3 reads CASSVGQGRNEQFF. Here the CDR3 DNA reads TGTGCCAGCAGCGTGGGACAGGGGAGAAATGAGCAGTTCTTC. The chain has TRBV7-7 and TRBJ2-1, with 10 bases fitting TRBD1. Germline V gene data show CDR1 as SSHAT and CDR2 as FNYEAQ (reference sequence). J was trimmed by 7 bases and V by 5 bases; bases with no gene match: 5. The CDR3 has 14 amino acids.

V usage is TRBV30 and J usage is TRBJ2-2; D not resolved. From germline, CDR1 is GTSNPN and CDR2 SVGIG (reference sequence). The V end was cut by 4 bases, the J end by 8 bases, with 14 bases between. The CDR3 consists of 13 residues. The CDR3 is CAWTNDREGELFF. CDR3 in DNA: TGTGCCTGGACAAATGACCGCGAGGGGGAGCTGTTTTTT. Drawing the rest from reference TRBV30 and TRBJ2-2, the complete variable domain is SQTIHQWPATLVQPVGSPLSLECTVEGTSNPNLYWYRQAAGRGLQLLFYSVGIGQISSEVPQNLSASRPQDRQFILSSKKLLLSDSGFYLCAWTNDREGELFFGEGSRLTVL.

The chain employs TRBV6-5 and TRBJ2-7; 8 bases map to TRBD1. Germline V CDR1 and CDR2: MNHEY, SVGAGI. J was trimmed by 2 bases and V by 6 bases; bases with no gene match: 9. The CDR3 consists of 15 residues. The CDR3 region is CASSLRTGFPYEQYF. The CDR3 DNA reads TGTGCCAGCAGCCTTAGGACAGGGTTCCCCTACGAGCAGTACTTC.

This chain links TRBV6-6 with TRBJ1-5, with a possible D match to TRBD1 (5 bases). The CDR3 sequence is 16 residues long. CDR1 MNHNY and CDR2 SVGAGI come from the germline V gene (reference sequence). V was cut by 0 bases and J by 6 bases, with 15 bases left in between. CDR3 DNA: TGTGCCAGCAGTTACTCGATAGGGGCTGAAGTTCAGCCCCAGCATTTT. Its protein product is CASSYSIGAEVQPQHF.

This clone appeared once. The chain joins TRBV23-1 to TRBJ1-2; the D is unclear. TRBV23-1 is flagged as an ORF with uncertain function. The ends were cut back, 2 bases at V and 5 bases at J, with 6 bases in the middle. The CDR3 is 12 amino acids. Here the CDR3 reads CASSQGLYGYTF. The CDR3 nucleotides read TGCGCCAGCAGTCAAGGTCTTTATGGCTACACCTTC.

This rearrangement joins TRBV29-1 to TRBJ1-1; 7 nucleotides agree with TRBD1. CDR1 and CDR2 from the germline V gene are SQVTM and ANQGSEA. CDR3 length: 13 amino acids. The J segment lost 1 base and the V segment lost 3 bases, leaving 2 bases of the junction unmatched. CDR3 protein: CSVDTGANTEAFF. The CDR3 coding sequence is TGCAGCGTTGATACAGGGGCGAACACTGAAGCTTTCTTT.

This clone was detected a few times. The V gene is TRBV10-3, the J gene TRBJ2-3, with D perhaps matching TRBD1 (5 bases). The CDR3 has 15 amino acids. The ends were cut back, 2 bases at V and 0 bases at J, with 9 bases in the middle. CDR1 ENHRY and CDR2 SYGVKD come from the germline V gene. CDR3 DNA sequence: TGTGCCATCAGTGAGCGGGCAGGGAGCACAGATACGCAGTATTTT. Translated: CAISERAGSTDTQYF.

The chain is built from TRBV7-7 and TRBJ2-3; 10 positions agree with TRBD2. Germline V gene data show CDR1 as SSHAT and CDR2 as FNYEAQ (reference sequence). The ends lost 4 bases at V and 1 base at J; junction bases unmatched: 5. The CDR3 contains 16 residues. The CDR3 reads CASSWLAGDRTDTQYF. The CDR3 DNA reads TGTGCCAGCAGCTGGCTAGCGGGGGACCGCACAGATACGCAGTATTTT.

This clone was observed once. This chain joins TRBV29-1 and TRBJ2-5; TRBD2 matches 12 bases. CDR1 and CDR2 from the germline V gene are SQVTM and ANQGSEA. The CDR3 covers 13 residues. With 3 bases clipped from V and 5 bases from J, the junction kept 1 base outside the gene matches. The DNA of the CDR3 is TGCAGCGTTGATGGACTAGCGGGGGAGACCCAGTACTTC. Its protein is CSVDGLAGETQYF.

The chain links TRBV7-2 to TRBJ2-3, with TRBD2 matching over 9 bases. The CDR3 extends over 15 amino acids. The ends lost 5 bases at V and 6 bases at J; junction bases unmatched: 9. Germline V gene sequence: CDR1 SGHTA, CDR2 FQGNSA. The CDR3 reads CASSPERGARDTQYF. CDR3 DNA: TGTGCCAGCAGCCCCGAGCGGGGGGCTCGGGATACGCAGTATTTT.

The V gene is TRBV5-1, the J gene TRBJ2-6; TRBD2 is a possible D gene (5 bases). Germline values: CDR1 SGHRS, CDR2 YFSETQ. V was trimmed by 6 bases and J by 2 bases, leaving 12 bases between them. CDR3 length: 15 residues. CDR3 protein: CASNPLRAGANVLTF. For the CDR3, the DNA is TGCGCCAGCAACCCGTTGAGGGCTGGGGCCAACGTCCTGACTTTC.

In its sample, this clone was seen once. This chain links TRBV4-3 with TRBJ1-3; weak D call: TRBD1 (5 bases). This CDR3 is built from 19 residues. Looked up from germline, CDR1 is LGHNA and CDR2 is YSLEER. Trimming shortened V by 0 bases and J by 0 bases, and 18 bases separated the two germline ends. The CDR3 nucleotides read TGCGCCAGCAGCCAAGATCAGGGCCCGGGACTGCGCTCTGGAAACACCATATATTTT. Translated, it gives CASSQDQGPGLRSGNTIYF.

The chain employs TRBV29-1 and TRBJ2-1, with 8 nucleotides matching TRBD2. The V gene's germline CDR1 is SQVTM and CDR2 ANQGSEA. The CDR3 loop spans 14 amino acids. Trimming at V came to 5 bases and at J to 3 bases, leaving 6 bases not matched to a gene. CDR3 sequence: CSVLIAGLYNEQFF. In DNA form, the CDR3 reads TGCAGCGTTCTTATAGCGGGACTCTACAATGAGCAGTTCTTC.